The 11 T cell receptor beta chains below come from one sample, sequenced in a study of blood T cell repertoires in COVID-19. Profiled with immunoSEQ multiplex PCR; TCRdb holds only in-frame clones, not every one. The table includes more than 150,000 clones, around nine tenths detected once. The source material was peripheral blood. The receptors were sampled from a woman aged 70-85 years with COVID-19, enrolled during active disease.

CDR3 coding DNA: TGTGCCAGCAACAGGGGGAGGTCGGCGGCAACTAATGAAAAACTGTTTTTT. Protein sequence: CASNRGRSAATNEKLFF. The rearrangement uses TRBV5-8 and TRBJ1-4, with 8 bases that match TRBD1. Trimming took 6 bases from V and 0 from J; bases not matched to a gene: 10. The germline V gene encodes CDR1 SGHTS and CDR2 YDEGEE. There are 17 residues in the CDR3. The complete variable domain, with remaining parts taken from reference TRBV5-8 and TRBJ1-4, reads EAGVTQSPTHLIKTRGQQATLRCSPISGHTSVYWYQQALGLGLQFLLWYDEGEERNRGNFPPRFSGRQFPNYSSELNVNALELEDSALYLCASNRGRSAATNEKLFFGSGTQLSVL.

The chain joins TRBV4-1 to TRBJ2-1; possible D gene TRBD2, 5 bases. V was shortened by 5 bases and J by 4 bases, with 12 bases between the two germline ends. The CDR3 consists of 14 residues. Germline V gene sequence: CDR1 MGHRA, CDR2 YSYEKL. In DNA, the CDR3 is TGCGCCAGCAGCACCCGGACTGGGTACAATGAGCAGTTCTTC. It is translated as CASSTRTGYNEQFF.

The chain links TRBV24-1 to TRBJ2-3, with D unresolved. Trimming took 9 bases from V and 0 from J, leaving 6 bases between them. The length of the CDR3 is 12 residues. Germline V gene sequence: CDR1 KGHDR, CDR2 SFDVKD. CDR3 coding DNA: TGTGCCACCTCGAGTAGCACAGATACGCAGTATTTT. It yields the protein CATSSSTDTQYF.

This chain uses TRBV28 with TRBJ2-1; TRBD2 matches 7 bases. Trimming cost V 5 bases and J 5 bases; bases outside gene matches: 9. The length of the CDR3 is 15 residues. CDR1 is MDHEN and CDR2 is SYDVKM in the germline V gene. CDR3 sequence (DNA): TGTGCCAGCAGTCCTCCCTGGACTAGAAACAATGAGCAGTTCTTC. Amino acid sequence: CASSPPWTRNNEQFF.

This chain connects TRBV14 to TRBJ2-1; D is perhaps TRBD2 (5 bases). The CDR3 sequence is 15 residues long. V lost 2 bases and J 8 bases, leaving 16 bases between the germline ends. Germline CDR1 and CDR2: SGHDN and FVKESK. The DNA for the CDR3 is TGTGCCAGCAGCCAACTAATGAGCGGAATCGATGAGCAGTTCTTC. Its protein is CASSQLMSGIDEQFF. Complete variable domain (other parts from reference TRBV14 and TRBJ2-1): EAGVTQFPSHSVIEKGQTVTLRCDPISGHDNLYWYRRVMGKEIKFLLHFVKESKQDESGMPNNRFLAERTGGTYSTLKVQPAELEDSGVYFCASSQLMSGIDEQFFGPGTRLTVL.

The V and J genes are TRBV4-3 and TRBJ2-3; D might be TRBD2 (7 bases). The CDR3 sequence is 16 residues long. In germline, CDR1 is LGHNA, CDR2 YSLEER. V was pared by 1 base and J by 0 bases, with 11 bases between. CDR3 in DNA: TGCGCCAGCAGCCAAGGGCGGGGGCTTAGCACAGATACGCAGTATTTT. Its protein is CASSQGRGLSTDTQYF.

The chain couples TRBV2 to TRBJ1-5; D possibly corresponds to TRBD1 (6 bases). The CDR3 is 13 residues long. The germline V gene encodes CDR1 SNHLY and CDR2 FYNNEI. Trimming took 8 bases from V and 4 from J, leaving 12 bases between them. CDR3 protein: CASGGGTNQPQHF. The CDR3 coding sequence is TGTGCCAGCGGGGGGGGGACAAATCAGCCCCAGCATTTT.

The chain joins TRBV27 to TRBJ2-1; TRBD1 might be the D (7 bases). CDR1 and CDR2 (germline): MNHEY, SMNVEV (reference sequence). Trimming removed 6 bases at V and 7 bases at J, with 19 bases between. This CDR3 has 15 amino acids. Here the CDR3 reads CASRLILSGGNEQFF. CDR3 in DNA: TGTGCCAGCAGACTCATCCTCTCAGGGGGGAATGAGCAGTTCTTC.

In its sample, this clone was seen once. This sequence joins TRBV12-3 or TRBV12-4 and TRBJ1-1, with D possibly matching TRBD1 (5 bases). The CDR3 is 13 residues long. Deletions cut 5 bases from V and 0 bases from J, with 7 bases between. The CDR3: CASSTTVNTEAFF. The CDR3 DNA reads TGTGCCAGCAGTACGACAGTGAACACTGAAGCTTTCTTT.

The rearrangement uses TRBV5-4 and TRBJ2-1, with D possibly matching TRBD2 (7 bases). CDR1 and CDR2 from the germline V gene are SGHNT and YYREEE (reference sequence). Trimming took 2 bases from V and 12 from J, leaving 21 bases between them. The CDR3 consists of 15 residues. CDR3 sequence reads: CASSFPSGAGEGQFF. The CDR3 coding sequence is TGTGCCAGCAGCTTCCCCTCAGGGGCGGGAGAGGGGCAGTTCTTC.

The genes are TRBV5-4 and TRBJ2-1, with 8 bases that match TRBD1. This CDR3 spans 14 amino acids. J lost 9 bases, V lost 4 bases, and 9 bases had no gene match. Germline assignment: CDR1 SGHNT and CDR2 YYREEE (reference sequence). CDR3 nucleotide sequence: TGTGCCAGCAGCCAACACGGACAGGGTTTTGAGCAGTTCTTC. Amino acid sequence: CASSQHGQGFEQFF.